A single sample gave rise to the 22 T cell receptor beta chains below, sequenced in a study of OX40 agonist ivuxolimab in advanced cancers. The method was immunoSEQ multiplex PCR; TCRdb's version includes in-frame clones alone and lacks a portion of them. This sample has 35,000 to 55,000 clones, with around 85% found just once. The sample in question was CD4+ or CD8+ T cells sorted from blood, obtained in a trial of the OX40 agonist ivuxolimab. These receptors were obtained from an adult with an advanced solid tumor such as melanoma, head and neck, liver or kidney cancer.

The rearrangement uses TRBV2 and TRBJ2-2; D gene uncertain. Germline V gives CDR1 SNHLY, CDR2 FYNNEI. This CDR3 has 13 amino acids. The V end was cut by 6 bases, the J end by 5 bases, with 10 bases between. Here the CDR3 reads CASRATWTGELFF. The CDR3 bases are TGTGCCAGCAGGGCGACATGGACCGGGGAGCTGTTTTTT.

The V gene is TRBV6-5, the J gene TRBJ2-2, with 10 nucleotides matching TRBD1. The J segment lost 5 bases and the V segment lost 6 bases, leaving 6 bases of the junction unmatched. In germline, CDR1 is MNHEY, CDR2 SVGAGI. This CDR3 region has 15 residues. The chain's CDR3 is CASRTGGVRTGELFF. CDR3 sequence (DNA): TGTGCCAGCAGGACAGGGGGCGTGCGGACCGGGGAGCTGTTTTTT.

V is TRBV14 and J is TRBJ2-5; 9 positions agree with TRBD1. The better agreement between TRBJ2-7 and the DNA end casts doubt on the J call. This CDR3 is built from 16 residues. Per germline, CDR1 SGHDN and CDR2 FVKESK. Written as DNA, the CDR3 is TGTGCCAGCAGTCCCACAGGGACAGGGCCTACCTACGAGCAGTACTTC. This codes for CASSPTGTGPTYEQYF.

The V and J genes are TRBV25-1 and TRBJ2-2; TRBD2 aligns across 8 bases. The CDR3 runs to 15 residues. The junction had 4 bases not matched to a gene; V was cut back by 1 base and J by 6 bases. The V gene's germline CDR1 is MGHDK and CDR2 SYGVNS. The CDR3 reads CASSEFGLAAGELFF. In DNA form, the CDR3 reads TGTGCCAGCAGTGAATTCGGACTAGCTGCCGGGGAGCTGTTTTTT.

The chain uses TRBV4-1 and TRBJ1-3; 8 nucleotides align to TRBD1. Trimming took 4 bases from V and 0 from J; bases not matched to a gene: 8. CDR1 is MGHRA and CDR2 is YSYEKL in the germline V gene. This CDR3 contains 17 residues. The CDR3 coding sequence is TGCGCCAGCAGCCGCCGGACAGGGACTAACTCTGGAAACACCATATATTTT. Amino acid sequence: CASSRRTGTNSGNTIYF.

The rearrangement uses TRBV9 and TRBJ2-1; D remains ambiguous. This CDR3 is 15 amino acids long. V gave up 0 bases and J gave up 0 bases, with 7 bases separating them. Germline CDR1 is SGDLS and CDR2 is YYNGEE. The CDR3 loop is CASSVGPSSYNEQFF. The CDR3 region has the DNA TGTGCCAGCAGCGTAGGACCAAGCTCCTACAATGAGCAGTTCTTC.

This chain links TRBV5-1 with TRBJ2-1; TRBD2 matches 10 bases. Germline loops: CDR1 SGHRS, CDR2 YFSETQ. This CDR3 has 15 residues. With V trimmed by 1 base and J by 3 bases, 1 base remained unmatched. CDR3 nucleotide sequence: TGCGCCAGCAGCTTGTGGACTAGCGGCTACAATGAGCAGTTCTTC. Protein product: CASSLWTSGYNEQFF.

The chain recombines TRBV6-5 with TRBJ2-7; 7 bases are shared with TRBD2. This CDR3 contains 15 residues. V gave up 2 bases and J gave up 3 bases; unmatched junction bases: 7. From germline, CDR1 is MNHEY and CDR2 SVGAGI. DNA of the CDR3: TGTGCCAGCAGTTACACGGATAGCGGGCACTACGAGCAGTACTTC. It specifies CASSYTDSGHYEQYF.

The chain links TRBV28 to TRBJ2-1, with D possibly TRBD2 on 6 matching bases. The CDR3 has 15 amino acids. The V end was cut by 3 bases, the J end by 4 bases, with 13 bases between. Germline CDR1 and CDR2: MDHEN and SYDVKM. The CDR3 DNA sequence: TGTGCCAGCAGTTTTCGGGACTCTCCTTACAATGAGCAGTTCTTC. Translating it yields CASSFRDSPYNEQFF.

V usage is TRBV18 and J usage is TRBJ2-1, with D possibly being TRBD1 (6 bases). Per germline, CDR1 KGHSH and CDR2 LQKENI. The CDR3 runs 17 residues. Trimming left V 5 bases short and J 0 bases short, with 17 bases between. The CDR3 sequence is CASSFRDTPSSYNEQFF. CDR3 bases: TGTGCCAGCTCATTTCGGGACACCCCGAGCTCCTACAATGAGCAGTTCTTC.

V gene TRBV5-4 combines with J gene TRBJ2-4, with unresolved D. V gave up 4 bases and J gave up 5 bases, with 16 bases separating them. The germline gives CDR1 SGHNT, CDR2 YYREEE (reference sequence). The CDR3 has 15 amino acids. CDR3 sequence: CASSRAGVGENIQYF. The CDR3, as DNA: TGTGCCAGCAGCAGGGCTGGCGTTGGGGAAAACATTCAGTACTTC.

V is TRBV25-1 and J is TRBJ2-3; 10 bases match TRBD1. The V segment lost 4 bases and the J segment 3 bases; nucleotides outside the gene matches: 4. The CDR3 has 15 residues. Germline assignment: CDR1 MGHDK and CDR2 SYGVNS. CDR3 coding DNA: TGTGCCAGCAGTGCGGACAGGGGGATGACAGATACGCAGTATTTT. Its protein is CASSADRGMTDTQYF. The full variable domain, rest sourced from reference TRBV25-1 and TRBJ2-3, is EADIYQTPRYLVIGTGKKITLECSQTMGHDKMYWYQQDPGMELHLIHYSYGVNSTEKGDLSSESTVSRIRTEHFPLTLESARPSHTSQYLCASSADRGMTDTQYFGPGTRLTVL.

J is TRBJ2-1 and V is TRBV7-3; possibly TRBD2 for D (5 bases). Trimming removed 2 bases at V and 11 bases at J, with 19 bases between. Germline V gives CDR1 SGHTA, CDR2 FQGTGA. The CDR3 spans 15 residues. Here the CDR3 reads CASSLSNSPSGKQFF. DNA for the CDR3: TGTGCCAGCAGCTTATCCAACTCCCCCTCCGGGAAGCAGTTCTTC.

This clone was observed once. The chain has TRBV7-2 and TRBJ2-2; the D is unclear. This CDR3 is 14 amino acids long. V lost 7 bases and J 5 bases, leaving 14 bases between the germline ends. Germline CDR1 and CDR2: SGHTA and FQGNSA. The chain's CDR3 is CASTLAPRTGELFF. CDR3 sequence (DNA): TGTGCCAGCACCTTGGCACCGAGGACCGGGGAGCTGTTTTTT.

The genes are TRBV7-3 and TRBJ2-6; 9 positions match TRBD1. The germline V gene encodes CDR1 SGHTA and CDR2 FQGTGA. This CDR3 has 18 amino acids. The trim removed 5 bases at V and 0 bases at J, leaving 8 bases unmatched. The CDR3 protein is CASSHTTGGSSGANVLTF. The DNA for the CDR3 is TGTGCCAGCAGCCATACGACAGGGGGAAGCTCTGGGGCCAACGTCCTGACTTTC. Drawing the rest from reference TRBV7-3 and TRBJ2-6, the complete variable domain is GAGVSQTPSNKVTEKGKYVELRCDPISGHTALYWYRQSLGQGPEFLIYFQGTGAADDSGLPNDRFFAVRPEGSVSTLKIQRTERGDSAVYLCASSHTTGGSSGANVLTFGAGSRLTVL.

The genes are TRBV7-8 and TRBJ2-7, with TRBD2 identical over 12 bases. Losses at the gene ends were 5 bases for V and 3 bases for J; bases not matched to a gene: 5. Germline CDR1 and CDR2: SGHVS and FQNEAQ. The CDR3 sequence is 15 residues long. As DNA, the CDR3 is TGTGCCAGCAGCATCAGGGGACTAGCGGGCTACGAGCAGTACTTC. It codes for CASSIRGLAGYEQYF.

The rearrangement uses TRBV5-1 and TRBJ2-7, with 7 nucleotides matching TRBD1. The ends lost 1 base at V and 0 bases at J; junction bases unmatched: 10. The CDR3 is made up of 17 amino acids. Per the germline V gene, CDR1 is SGHRS and CDR2 is YFSETQ. The CDR3 sequence is CASSLYLSGTVSYEQYF. CDR3 bases: TGCGCCAGCAGCTTGTATCTTTCCGGGACAGTCTCCTACGAGCAGTACTTC.

The chain has TRBV6-5 and TRBJ2-7, with 8 nucleotides matching TRBD1. CDR1 MNHEY and CDR2 SVGAGI come from the germline V gene. This CDR3 is 15 amino acids long. The junction had 8 bases not matched to a gene; V was cut back by 6 bases and J by 1 base. The CDR3 protein is CASRPTGTGSYEQYF. DNA for the CDR3: TGTGCCAGCAGGCCAACCGGGACAGGATCCTACGAGCAGTACTTC.

V gene TRBV7-9 combines with J gene TRBJ2-2; D unresolved. The CDR3 totals 13 residues. With 4 bases removed from V and 6 bases from J, the gap between germline ends came to 9 bases. CDR1 is SEHNR and CDR2 is FQNEAQ in the germline V gene (reference sequence). The CDR3 DNA reads as TGTGCCAGCAGCTCTCGATGGGCCGGGGAGCTGTTTTTT. This sequence encodes CASSSRWAGELFF. The full variable domain, completed using reference TRBV7-9 and TRBJ2-2, is DTGVSQNPRHKITKRGQNVTFRCDPISEHNRLYWYRQTLGQGPEFLTYFQNEAQLEKSRLLSDRFSAERPKGSFSTLEIQRTEQGDSAMYLCASSSRWAGELFFGEGSRLTVL.

This chain links TRBV7-2 with TRBJ1-3, with D perhaps TRBD1 (6 bases). Trimming removed 4 bases at V and 2 bases at J, with 9 bases between. The CDR3 loop spans 14 amino acids. CDR1 SGHTA and CDR2 FQGNSA come from the germline V gene. The CDR3 nucleotides read TGTGCCAGCAGCTCGTACAGGGCTGGAAACACCATATATTTT. This codes for CASSSYRAGNTIYF.

This chain connects TRBV14 to TRBJ2-1; 8 nucleotides align to TRBD2. The germline gives CDR1 SGHDN, CDR2 FVKESK. V shed 0 bases and J 12 bases; nucleotides not matched to a gene: 4. The CDR3 loop spans 13 amino acids. CDR3 protein: CASSQDRGGMQFF. CDR3 nucleotides: TGTGCCAGCAGCCAAGATCGGGGGGGTATGCAGTTCTTC. The full variable domain, in which reference TRBV14 and TRBJ2-1 provide the parts outside the CDR3, is EAGVTQFPSHSVIEKGQTVTLRCDPISGHDNLYWYRRVMGKEIKFLLHFVKESKQDESGMPNNRFLAERTGGTYSTLKVQPAELEDSGVYFCASSQDRGGMQFFGPGTRLTVL.

This clone was seen more than once but under ten times. V is TRBV19 and J is TRBJ1-1; unclear D gene. The CDR3 sequence is 14 residues long. Deletions cut 1 base from V and 5 bases from J, with 11 bases between. Germline CDR1 LNHDA, CDR2 SQIVND (reference sequence). The CDR3 loop reads CASSIGGRGTEAFF. The CDR3 nucleotides read TGTGCCAGTAGTATAGGGGGAAGAGGGACTGAAGCTTTCTTT.